These 3 T cell receptor beta chains were all obtained from the same sample, sequenced in a study of a mutant IDH1 vaccine in newly diagnosed glioma. Their specific antigens are unknown. Regarding time point: week 5, during vaccination. Every vaccination contained 300 ug of the mutant IDH1 20-mer peptide and was paired with topical imiquimod. The assay was immunoSEQ multiplex PCR, and TCRdb's table has in-frame clones only and misses some. The sample carries around 40,000 clones, 70% to 90% recorded once. The material sequenced was PBMCs, taken from a glioma patient whose treatment included an IDH1 peptide vaccine. Every receptor here comes from a man in his forties or fifties with glioma.

Only a few counts were recorded for this clone. V usage is TRBV7-9 and J usage is TRBJ1-3; D remains ambiguous. Germline V gives CDR1 SEHNR, CDR2 FQNEAQ (reference sequence). Trimming cost V 1 base and J 0 bases, with 7 bases left between them. The CDR3 is 15 amino acids. The CDR3 sequence is CASSLGDLSGNTIYF. DNA of the CDR3: TGTGCCAGCAGCTTAGGGGATCTCTCTGGAAACACCATATATTTT.

This CDR3 is CASSPPGEQYF. In nucleotides, the CDR3 is TGTGCCAGCAGCCCTCCGGGGGAGCAGTACTTC. V and J are TRBV7-8 and TRBJ2-7, with D tentatively TRBD2 (5 bases). The CDR3 extends over 11 amino acids. Germline values: CDR1 SGHVS, CDR2 FQNEAQ. V gave up 5 bases and J gave up 7 bases, with 9 bases separating them.

This clone was seen once. This chain joins TRBV10-3 and TRBJ2-5; no definite D call. Germline V gene data show CDR1 as ENHRY and CDR2 as SYGVKD. This CDR3 is built from 14 residues. The germline V and J ends were trimmed by 6 bases and 0 bases, with 11 bases remaining between them. CDR3 coding DNA: TGTGCCATCAGGGAAGACTCGAACCAAGAGACCCAGTACTTC. Translated, it gives CAIREDSNQETQYF.